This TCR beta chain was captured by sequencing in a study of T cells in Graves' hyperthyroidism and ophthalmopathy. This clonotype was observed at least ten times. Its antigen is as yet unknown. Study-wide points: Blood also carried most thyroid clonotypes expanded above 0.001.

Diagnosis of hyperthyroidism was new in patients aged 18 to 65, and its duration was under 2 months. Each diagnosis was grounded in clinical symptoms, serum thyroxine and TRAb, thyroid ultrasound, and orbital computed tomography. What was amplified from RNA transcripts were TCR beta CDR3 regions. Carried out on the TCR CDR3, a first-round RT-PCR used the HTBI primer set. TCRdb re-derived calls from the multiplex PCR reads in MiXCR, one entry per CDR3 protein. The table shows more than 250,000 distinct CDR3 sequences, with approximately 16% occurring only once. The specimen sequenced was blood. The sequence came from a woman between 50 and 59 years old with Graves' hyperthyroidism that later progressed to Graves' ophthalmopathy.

The CDR3 DNA reads as TGCAGTGCTAGAGTCGCCCACCGACTCCAAGAGACCCAGTACTTC. Encoded protein: CSARVAHRLQETQYF. J is TRBJ2-5 and V is TRBV20-1; D not certain. The CDR3 sequence is 15 residues long. Per germline, CDR1 DFQATT and CDR2 SNEGSKA (reference sequence). Trimming cost V 1 base and J 1 base, with 13 bases left between them.